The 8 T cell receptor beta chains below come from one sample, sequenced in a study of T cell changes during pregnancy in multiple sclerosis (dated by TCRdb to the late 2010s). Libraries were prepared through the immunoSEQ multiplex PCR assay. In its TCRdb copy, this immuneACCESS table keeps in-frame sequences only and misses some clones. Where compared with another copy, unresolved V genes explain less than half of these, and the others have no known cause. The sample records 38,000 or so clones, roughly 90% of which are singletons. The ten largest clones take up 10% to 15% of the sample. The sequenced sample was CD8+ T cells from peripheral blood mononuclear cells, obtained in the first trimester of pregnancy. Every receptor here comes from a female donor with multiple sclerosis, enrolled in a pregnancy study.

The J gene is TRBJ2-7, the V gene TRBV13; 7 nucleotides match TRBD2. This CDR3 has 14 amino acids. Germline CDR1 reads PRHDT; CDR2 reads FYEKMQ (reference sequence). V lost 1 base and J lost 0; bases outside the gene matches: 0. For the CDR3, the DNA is TGTGCCAGCAGCTTAGCGGGGGGCTCCTACGAGCAGTACTTC. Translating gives CASSLAGGSYEQYF.

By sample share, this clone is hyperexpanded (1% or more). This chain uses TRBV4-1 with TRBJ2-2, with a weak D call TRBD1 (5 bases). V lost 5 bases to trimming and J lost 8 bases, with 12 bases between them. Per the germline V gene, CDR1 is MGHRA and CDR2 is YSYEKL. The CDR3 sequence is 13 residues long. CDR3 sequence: CASSFAGQGELFF. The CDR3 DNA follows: TGCGCCAGCAGCTTTGCAGGGCAAGGGGAGCTGTTTTTT.

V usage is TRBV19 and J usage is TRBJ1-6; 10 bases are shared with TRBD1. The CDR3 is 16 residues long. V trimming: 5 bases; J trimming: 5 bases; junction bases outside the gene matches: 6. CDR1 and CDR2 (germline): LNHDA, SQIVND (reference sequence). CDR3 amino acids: CASSDGTGAHNSPLHF. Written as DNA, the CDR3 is TGTGCCAGTAGTGACGGGACAGGGGCACATAATTCACCCCTCCACTTT.

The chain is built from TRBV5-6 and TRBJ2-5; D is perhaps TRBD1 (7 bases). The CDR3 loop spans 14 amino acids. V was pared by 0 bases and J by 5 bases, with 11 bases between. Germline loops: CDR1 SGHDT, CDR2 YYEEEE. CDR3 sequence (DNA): TGTGCCAGCAGCTTGGGCAGGGGGGATGAGACCCAGTACTTC. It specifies CASSLGRGDETQYF.

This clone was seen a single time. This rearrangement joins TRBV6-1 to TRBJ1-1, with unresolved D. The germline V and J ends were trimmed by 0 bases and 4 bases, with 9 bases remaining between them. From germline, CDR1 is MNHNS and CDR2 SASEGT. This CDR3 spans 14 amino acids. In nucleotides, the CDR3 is TGTGCCAGCAGTGAAGCAGGGAGCAGCACTGAAGCTTTCTTT. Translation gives CASSEAGSSTEAFF.

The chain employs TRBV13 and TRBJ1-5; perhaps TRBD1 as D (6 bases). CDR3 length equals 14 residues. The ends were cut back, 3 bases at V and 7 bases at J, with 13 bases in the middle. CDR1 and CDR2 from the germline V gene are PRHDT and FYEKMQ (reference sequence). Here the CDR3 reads CASSFGRGRQPQHF. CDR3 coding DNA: TGTGCCAGCAGCTTCGGCAGGGGAAGGCAGCCCCAGCATTTT.

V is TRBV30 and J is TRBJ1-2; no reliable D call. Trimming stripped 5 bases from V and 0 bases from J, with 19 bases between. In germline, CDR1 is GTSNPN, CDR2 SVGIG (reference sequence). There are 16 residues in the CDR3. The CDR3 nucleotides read TGTGCCTGGGACCAAACCGCGGCAGTAGCTAACTATGGCTACACCTTC. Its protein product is CAWDQTAAVANYGYTF.

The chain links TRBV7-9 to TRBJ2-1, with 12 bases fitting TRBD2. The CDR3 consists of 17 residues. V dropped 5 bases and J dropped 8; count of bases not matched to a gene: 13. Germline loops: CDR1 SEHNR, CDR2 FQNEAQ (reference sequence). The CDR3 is CASSGRTSGDQYDEQFF. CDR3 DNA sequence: TGTGCCAGCAGCGGGCGGACTAGCGGGGATCAGTACGATGAGCAGTTCTTC.